This T cell receptor (beta chain) was captured by sequencing in a study of blood T cell repertoires in COVID-19. Overall study: There were acute and convalescent COVID-19 samples, and they came from the United States, Italy and Spain. In each case, the material was cDNA or gDNA derived from T cells, B-cell-depleted T cells, or PBMCs.

The trim removed 5 bases at V and 1 base at J, leaving 4 bases unmatched. Germline lookup yields CDR1 MNHEY and CDR2 SMNVEV (reference sequence). This CDR3 region has 15 residues. Original processing notes: Cell counts per sample came from amplifying reference gene primers. Produced via immunoSEQ multiplex PCR; TCRdb's table is partial and in-frame only. V, J and clone size are those of that table, while D and trimming were read from the DNA. This sample carries tens of thousands of clones, approximately 80% of them seen once, and the ten largest clones take around 4.7%. This sequence originates from a woman aged 70 to 79 with acute or convalescent COVID-19. Sequenced material: peripheral blood. The chain joins TRBV27 to TRBJ2-7, with 11 nucleotides matching TRBD1. Here the CDR3 DNA reads TGTGCCAGCAGTACCGGGACAGGGGGGTCCTACGAGCAGTACTTC. It yields the protein CASSTGTGGSYEQYF.